This passage covers 9 T cell receptor beta chains from one sample sequenced in a study of T cells after yellow fever vaccination (dated by TCRdb to about 2019). Library preparation employed 5' RACE. This sample was sequenced with an Illumina HiSeq 2500. TCRdb passed the public sequencing reads through fastp at Q25 and MiXCR, retaining productive beta sequences. All rows with the same CDR3 protein become a single entry with the most common DNA and genes. In all, the sample holds 450,000 to 550,000 distinct CDR3 sequences, and 21% of those were seen once. About a sixth of the sample rests with the top ten. Sample treatment or condition, as interpreted from the label and publication: live attenuated yellow fever vaccine strain. Sequencing used PBMCs, obtained 20 to 25 days after the first yellow fever vaccination. The receptors come from a man aged 18 to 30 who received the YFV17D yellow fever vaccine.

V and J are TRBV5-1 and TRBJ2-2; D is unclear. V lost 0 bases and J lost 2, with 11 bases in between. CDR1 is SGHRS and CDR2 is YFSETQ in the germline V gene. The CDR3 runs 16 residues. The CDR3 region has the DNA TGCGCCAGCAGCTTGGGGCTCGGCTCAAACACCGGGGAGCTGTTTTTT. Translation: CASSLGLGSNTGELFF.

The rearrangement uses TRBV7-2 and TRBJ2-1, with D possibly matching TRBD1 (6 bases). The CDR3 loop spans 15 amino acids. Germline V gene lookup returns CDR1 SGHTA and CDR2 FQGNSA. Trimming removed 6 bases from V and 0 bases from J, with 12 bases in between. CDR3 in DNA: TGTGCCAGCAGTTGGGACAAGACCTCCTACAATGAGCAGTTCTTC. It codes for CASSWDKTSYNEQFF.

This clonotype was counted between two and nine times. The chain is built from TRBV12-3 or TRBV12-4 and TRBJ2-3, with D possibly being TRBD1 (7 bases). Trimming removed 6 bases at V and 1 base at J, with 11 bases between. The CDR3 is 14 amino acids. CDR3 in amino acids: CASRAGQRTDTQYF. CDR3 DNA sequence: TGTGCCAGCAGGGCGGGACAGCGCACAGATACGCAGTATTTT.

This clonotype was seen a handful of times. The rearrangement links TRBV10-3 to TRBJ1-1; D perhaps matches TRBD1 (5 bases). In germline, CDR1 is ENHRY, CDR2 SYGVKD. V lost 2 bases and J 7 bases, leaving 8 bases between the germline ends. The CDR3 loop spans 12 amino acids. CDR3: CAISEGGDEAFF. Written as DNA, the CDR3 is TGTGCCATCAGTGAGGGGGGGGATGAAGCTTTCTTT.

This clonotype was observed a few times. V gene TRBV11-2 combines with J gene TRBJ2-2; maybe TRBD1 (6 bases). Between the trimmed V and J ends, which lost 0 bases and 6 bases, there was a span of 14 bases. Germline V CDR1 and CDR2: SGHAT, FQNNGV. This CDR3 has 16 residues. CDR3 loop: CASSLDLQGPPGELFF. The DNA for the CDR3 is TGTGCCAGCAGCTTAGATCTACAGGGCCCTCCCGGGGAGCTGTTTTTT.

Many counts were recorded for this clonotype. The chain has TRBV12-3 or TRBV12-4 and TRBJ2-3; the match to TRBD2 covers 7 bases. The CDR3 consists of 14 residues. The V gene end was trimmed by 7 bases and the J gene end by 2 bases; junction bases not matched to a gene: 6. CDR3 DNA sequence: TGTGCCAGCAAAGGGCGGGGGTTCACAGATACGCAGTATTTT. Translated: CASKGRGFTDTQYF.

The chain recombines TRBV15 with TRBJ2-7; 9 bases line up with TRBD1. This CDR3 comprises 15 residues. V was pared by 0 bases and J by 5 bases, with 5 bases of the junction left unmatched. Germline CDR1 is LNHNV and CDR2 is YYDKDF (reference sequence). CDR3 region: CATSRDGTGGHEQYV. DNA for the CDR3: TGTGCCACCAGCAGAGACGGAACAGGGGGCCACGAGCAGTACGTC.

V gene TRBV6-5 combines with J gene TRBJ2-1; D unclear. The CDR3 spans 17 residues. Germline V gives CDR1 MNHEY, CDR2 SVGAGI. The ends were cut back, 4 bases at V and 0 bases at J, with 16 bases in the middle. The CDR3 protein is CASSSEPQTNSYNEQFF. Written as DNA, the CDR3 is TGTGCCAGCAGTTCCGAACCCCAGACAAACTCCTACAATGAGCAGTTCTTC.

This clonotype was seen more than once but under ten times. DNA of the CDR3: TGTGCCAGCGCTCGGGAACAAGAGACCCAGTACTTC. It yields the protein CASAREQETQYF. The chain combines TRBV2 with TRBJ2-5; D perhaps matches TRBD2 (5 bases). V was pared by 8 bases and J by 2 bases, with 9 bases between. Germline V gene lookup returns CDR1 SNHLY and CDR2 FYNNEI. The CDR3 spans 12 residues.